Reported below is one T cell receptor beta chain. This clone was seen more than once but under ten times. The antigen it binds to is not known. No qualities accompany the bases; no much larger clone lies one base away. The entire isolated RNA was reverse transcribed using the High Capacity cDNA Reverse Transcription Kit, and thus expressed TCRB transcripts were sequenced. Deep immunoSEQ sequencing was applied to naive, central memory and regulatory T cell samples, giving an average of about 3.4 million total reads per sample. After sorted cells were lysed in RLT buffer, RNA was extracted with DNase-treated RNeasy Micro or Mini kits, with the choice depending on cell number. Each cell subset was processed on its own to prevent cross-contamination, while patient and healthy donor samples were processed together. TCRB sequences were amplified from cDNA with the immunoSEQ multiplex PCR, producing 87-bp fragments spanning the CDR3 region. The amplicons were sequenced using the Illumina HiSeq platform. As for the authors' bioinformatics: PCR bias was computationally corrected using synthetic template baselines, reads within Hamming distance 2 were collapsed, and singletons that could not be merged were discarded. By aligning reads against IMGT, V, D and J genes, CDR3 length, and insertions or deletions at six rearrangement sites were assigned. Within each subset, clonotype counts were normalized to sorted cell number, after which true diversity and Gini coefficients were computed with the tcR R package. The overlap coefficient, calculated on TCRB nucleotide sequences, was used to measure repertoire sharing. Out-of-frame TCRB sequences from naive cells were analyzed as a proxy for the pre-selection repertoire. TCRdb limited this immuneACCESS table to in-frame rearrangements with V and J called. A share of clones is missing; checked studies link under half to unresolved V genes, and the rest is unexplained. Clone size and V and J calls were adopted from that table, with D and trimming inferred from the DNA. This sample has 300,000 or so clones in its table, and 13% of those were observed once. In total, the top ten clones hold roughly 0.016% of the sample.

V is shortened by 4 bases, J by 8 bases, and the region joining them spans 20 bases. The CDR1 and CDR2 encoded by the germline V gene (reference sequence) are LNHDA and SQIVND. The CDR3 contains 15 residues, cysteine and phenylalanine counted. The sequence is cut down to CDR3 DNA, 45 bases in frame from base 1. From each donor, a single peripheral blood sample of about 100 mL on average was drawn into heparinised tubes. A BD FACSAria II and a panel including CD45RO, CCR7, CD25, CD127, CD95 and CD27 were used to sort naive, central memory, regulatory and stem cell-like memory CD4+ T cells. Purity was above 98% for every sorted population. PBMCs were isolated right away by Lymphoprep density gradient centrifugation and were stained directly, without culture. So that batch effects would be minimized, each experiment stained and sorted samples in pairs, pairing one healthy donor with one patient. The sample originates from a study of beta chain features in type 1 diabetes (dated by TCRdb to the late 2010s). Background on the whole study: Mean age, gender distribution, total cell number and subset yield were not different between patients and healthy donors. Regulatory and stem cell-like memory subsets were isolated from only 8 patients and about 8 healthy donors, whereas naive and central memory subsets came from all 30 or so donors. In the study, TCRB repertoires of sorted circulating CD4+ T cell subsets from recently diagnosed type 1 diabetes patients were compared with those of matched healthy donors. A total of 100 million to 140 million sorted cells were examined across all samples, and the number of cells per subset was strongly correlated with RNA yield.

What the research found in general, with its limitations: A moderate but significant shortening of TCRB CDR3 length was observed in type 1 diabetes patients in all four CD4+ subsets. At VDJ recombination sites, type 1 diabetes patients had fewer insertions and more deleted nucleotides, which implies abnormalities in thymic rearrangement. Sequencing cDNA rather than genomic DNA could over-represent highly expressing activated cells, although activation and CD3 levels did not differ between groups. PCR may preferentially amplify shorter templates, but because patient and control samples were amplified and corrected together, any resulting skew would affect both groups equally. The naive, central memory and regulatory TCRB repertoires appeared to resemble one another more closely among patients than among healthy donors. Because small numbers of individuals were included in the HLA sub-analyses, any influence of HLA type on TCRB rearrangement was left unresolved.

The origin of this receptor is a woman under 30 with type 1 diabetes. Sequenced: naive CD4+ T cells from blood. The cell subset or site tag for this specimen amounts to: true naive CD4+ T cells. The V and J segments used are TRBV19 and TRBJ1-2, with an unclear D gene assignment. CDR3 sequence: CASSRGEGPGSGYTF. The DNA is as follows: TGTGCCAGTAGTAGGGGTGAGGGCCCCGGGAGCGGCTACACCTTC.